These 14 T cell receptor beta chains share one sample of origin, sequenced in a study of OX40 agonist ivuxolimab in advanced cancers. Using immunoSEQ multiplex PCR, the repertoire was profiled, and TCRdb retains in-frame clones only, with some absent. The sample includes around 55,000 clones, under 85% of them seen just once. Here the sequenced sample was CD4+ or CD8+ T cells sorted from blood, taken in a trial of the OX40 agonist ivuxolimab. The receptors derive from an adult with an advanced solid tumor such as melanoma, head and neck, liver or kidney cancer.

The chain has TRBV27 and TRBJ2-5; unclear D gene. This CDR3 contains 14 residues. CDR1 is MNHEY, CDR2 SMNVEV, per germline (reference sequence). Between the trimmed V and J ends, which lost 3 bases and 2 bases, there was a span of 10 bases. CDR3 amino acids: CASSFGRKQETQYF. In DNA, the CDR3 is TGTGCCAGCAGTTTTGGGCGGAAACAAGAGACCCAGTACTTC.

The chain employs TRBV28 and TRBJ2-5; tentative D call: TRBD1 (6 bases). The CDR3 spans 14 residues. Germline CDR1 MDHEN, CDR2 SYDVKM. Trimming stripped 5 bases from V and 2 bases from J, with 12 bases between. DNA of the CDR3: TGTGCCAGCAGTGCCCCCGGGACACAAGAGACCCAGTACTTC. The encoded protein is CASSAPGTQETQYF.

This clone was seen a single time. V gene TRBV6-5 combines with J gene TRBJ1-1, with 7 bases matching TRBD1. In germline, CDR1 is MNHEY, CDR2 SVGAGI. CDR3 length equals 13 residues. The V and J ends lost 6 bases and 1 base, in that order; junction bases with no gene match: 2. CDR3 sequence: CASSRGRNTEAFF. The DNA of the CDR3 is TGTGCCAGCAGCAGGGGGAGGAACACTGAAGCTTTCTTT.

The rearrangement joins TRBV20-1 to TRBJ2-7; unclear D gene. The germline gives CDR1 DFQATT, CDR2 SNEGSKA (reference sequence). V was shortened by 6 bases and J by 9 bases, with 12 bases between the two germline ends. This CDR3 region has 10 residues. CDR3 sequence (DNA): TGCAGTGCGACCAAGCGCACGCAGTACTTC. Its protein product is CSATKRTQYF.

This chain joins TRBV5-1 and TRBJ1-5; D gene uncertain. V dropped 0 bases and J dropped 7 bases, with 17 bases sitting between them. The germline V gene encodes CDR1 SGHRS and CDR2 YFSETQ. There are 16 residues in the CDR3. CDR3 amino acids: CASSLGTVSGGQPQHF. CDR3 coding DNA: TGCGCCAGCAGCTTGGGGACGGTTTCAGGAGGGCAGCCCCAGCATTTT.

The chain uses TRBV7-2 and TRBJ2-3; maybe TRBD2 (5 bases). The V gene's germline CDR1 is SGHTA and CDR2 FQGNSA. V was clipped by 2 bases and J by 0 bases, with 12 bases between them. The CDR3 is 16 residues long. This chain's CDR3 is CASSLMAGLSTDTQYF. The CDR3 DNA follows: TGTGCCAGCAGCTTAATGGCTGGACTTAGCACAGATACGCAGTATTTT.

This rearrangement joins TRBV5-4 to TRBJ2-7; D perhaps matches TRBD2 (5 bases). V lost 0 bases and J lost 2, with 12 bases in between. The CDR3 is made up of 15 amino acids. Germline V gene sequence: CDR1 SGHNT, CDR2 YYREEE (reference sequence). The CDR3, as DNA: TGTGCCAGCAGCTTGGCTGGCCGGGGTCCCTACGAGCAGTACTTC. Protein sequence: CASSLAGRGPYEQYF.

In its sample, this clone was seen once. This chain connects TRBV6-6 to TRBJ1-5; 8 positions match TRBD1. This CDR3 is built from 13 residues. Trimming cost V 8 bases and J 5 bases; bases outside gene matches: 5. Germline-derived CDR1 and CDR2 are MNHNY and SVGAGI (reference sequence). As DNA, the CDR3 is TGTGCCAGCTCGGACAGGGAACATCAGCCCCAGCATTTT. Translation: CASSDREHQPQHF.

V gene TRBV21-1 combines with J gene TRBJ2-7; the D segment call TRBD2 is taken from the table without a DNA check. TRBV21-1 is a recognized pseudogene. The CDR3 spans 15 residues. Here the CDR3 reads CASSNGRGSPYEQYF. DNA of the CDR3: TGTGCCAGCAGCAATGGTCGGGGAAGCCCCTACGAGCAGTACTTC.

V is TRBV4-2 and J is TRBJ1-3; D gene uncertain. CDR1 is LGHNA, CDR2 YNFKEQ, per germline. Trimming left V 3 bases short and J 0 bases short, with 15 bases between. The CDR3 covers 17 residues. The DNA for the CDR3 is TGTGCCAGCAGCCATCTAGGGTCCACGAGCTCTGGAAACACCATATATTTT. Residues: CASSHLGSTSSGNTIYF.

This chain uses TRBV28 with TRBJ2-7, with unresolved D. Trimming took 5 bases from V and 0 from J, leaving 8 bases between them. Germline CDR1 and CDR2: MDHEN and SYDVKM. The CDR3 covers 13 residues. The CDR3 coding sequence is TGTGCCAGCAGTCCTGGCAGCTCCTACGAGCAGTACTTC. This codes for CASSPGSSYEQYF.

V and J are TRBV7-2 and TRBJ1-1, with TRBD1 matching 7 bases. Germline V gene data show CDR1 as SGHTA and CDR2 as FQGNSA. The V segment lost 5 bases and the J segment 2 bases; nucleotides outside the gene matches: 8. The CDR3 totals 15 residues. The CDR3 region is CASSISGTANTEAFF. The DNA of the CDR3 is TGTGCCAGCAGCATCTCCGGGACAGCCAACACTGAAGCTTTCTTT.

The chain uses TRBV4-3 and TRBJ1-2; no definite D call. V lost 4 bases, J lost 4 bases, and 16 bases lay in between. The germline CDR1 and CDR2 sequences are LGHNA and YSLEER. The length of the CDR3 is 15 residues. CDR3 region: CASSLKSSGLYGYTF. The CDR3 nucleotides are TGCGCCAGCAGCCTCAAGAGTTCAGGTCTCTATGGCTACACCTTC.

The chain recombines TRBV5-1 with TRBJ2-3; the D is unclear. Germline V CDR1 and CDR2: SGHRS, YFSETQ. The germline V and J ends were trimmed by 1 base and 0 bases, with 12 bases remaining between them. The CDR3 has 16 amino acids. In DNA, the CDR3 is TGCGCCAGCAGCTTGAATTCTGGTATGAGCACAGATACGCAGTATTTT. Translating it yields CASSLNSGMSTDTQYF. Variable domain in full (rest from reference TRBV5-1 and TRBJ2-3): KAGVTQTPRYLIKTRGQQVTLSCSPISGHRSVSWYQQTPGQGLQFLFEYFSETQRNKGNFPGRFSGRQFSNSRSEMNVSTLELGDSALYLCASSLNSGMSTDTQYFGPGTRLTVL.